Following are 9 T cell receptor beta chains from one sample sequenced in a study of blood T cell repertoires in COVID-19. Repertoires were generated with immunoSEQ multiplex PCR, while TCRdb's copy carries only in-frame clones and drops some. The sample includes about 59,000 clones, around four fifths of them seen just once. Sequenced sample: peripheral blood. Receptors originate from a woman in her 70s with acute or convalescent COVID-19.

This clone was found a few times. The chain carries TRBV18 and TRBJ2-3; 8 positions match TRBD2. This CDR3 is 17 amino acids long. V dropped 6 bases and J dropped 0; count of bases not matched to a gene: 11. Germline lookup yields CDR1 KGHSH and CDR2 LQKENI. The CDR3 DNA reads TGTGCCAGCTCTGCAACGGCGGGAGGTGGAAGCACAGATACGCAGTATTTT. This translates into CASSATAGGGSTDTQYF.

This clone appeared a single time. The genes are TRBV18 and TRBJ1-2, with 11 bases matching TRBD1. The trim removed 2 bases at V and 1 base at J, leaving 9 bases unmatched. This CDR3 has 18 residues. Germline V gene data show CDR1 as KGHSH and CDR2 as LQKENI. The CDR3 reads CASSPAPGTGGYNYGYTF. For the CDR3, the DNA is TGTGCCAGCTCACCAGCTCCCGGGACAGGGGGTTATAACTATGGCTACACCTTC.

The chain employs TRBV4-1 and TRBJ1-4, with D maybe TRBD1 (6 bases). Germline V gene data show CDR1 as MGHRA and CDR2 as YSYEKL. The ends were cut back, 3 bases at V and 10 bases at J, with 18 bases in the middle. The CDR3 runs to 15 residues. CDR3 nucleotides: TGCGCCAGCAGCCAGAACTTACAGGGTAGAGCAAAACTGTTTTTT. It codes for CASSQNLQGRAKLFF.

This clone was picked up a small number of times. This sequence joins TRBV21-1 and TRBJ2-5; no check of the table's D call, TRBD1, against the DNA was made. TRBV21-1 corresponds to a pseudogene. The CDR3 covers 17 residues. The CDR3 DNA reads TGTGCCAGCAGCTCTCACAGGGGACGGGGTCCCAAGGAGACCCAGTACTTC. Amino acids: CASSSHRGRGPKETQYF.

The V gene is TRBV19, the J gene TRBJ1-1, with TRBD1 matching over 8 bases. Germline CDR1 reads LNHDA; CDR2 reads SQIVND (reference sequence). V gave up 7 bases and J gave up 10 bases; unmatched junction bases: 8. The CDR3 is made up of 12 amino acids. The CDR3 loop is CASTNRQGTAFF. CDR3 coding DNA: TGTGCCAGTACTAATCGACAGGGGACAGCTTTCTTT.

The CDR3 coding sequence is TGTGCCAGCAGTCCAGTCGGGGGAACCGGGGAGCTGTTTTTT. Its protein product is CASSPVGGTGELFF. The rearrangement uses TRBV28 and TRBJ2-2; TRBD2 might be the D (6 bases). The CDR3 sequence is 14 residues long. From germline, CDR1 is MDHEN and CDR2 SYDVKM. V gave up 5 bases and J gave up 5 bases, with 12 bases separating them.

This rearrangement joins TRBV2 to TRBJ2-7; 9 positions match TRBD2. Germline CDR1 and CDR2: SNHLY and FYNNEI. The trim removed 3 bases at V and 2 bases at J, leaving 5 bases unmatched. CDR3 length equals 15 residues. The CDR3 nucleotides are TGTGCCAGCAGTGAGCAGCGGGGGGCAGCCTACGAGCAGTACTTC. It codes for CASSEQRGAAYEQYF.

V usage is TRBV7-3 and J usage is TRBJ2-6, with D tentatively TRBD2 (5 bases). The CDR3 runs to 15 residues. Germline V gene sequence: CDR1 SGHTA, CDR2 FQGTGA. Trimming took off 5 bases at V and 0 bases at J, with 8 bases between the two ends. The CDR3 protein is CASSHSGSGANVLTF. The CDR3 DNA is TGTGCCAGCAGCCACAGCGGCTCTGGGGCCAACGTCCTGACTTTC.

This chain connects TRBV7-9 to TRBJ1-5; tentatively, D is TRBD1 (5 bases). Per the germline V gene, CDR1 is SEHNR and CDR2 is FQNEAQ (reference sequence). There are 14 residues in the CDR3. With 5 bases removed from V and 0 bases from J, the gap between germline ends came to 8 bases. The CDR3, as DNA: TGTGCCAGCAGCCAGGGCGGTAGCAATCAGCCCCAGCATTTT. Its translation is CASSQGGSNQPQHF.